The present entry profiles one T cell receptor beta chain with its context. Its antigen is currently unknown. After removal of 3 bases from V and 4 bases from J, the junction contained 9 bases not matched to a gene. CDR1 LNHDA and CDR2 SQIVND come from the germline V gene (reference sequence). This CDR3 region has 16 residues. The entry originates in a study of PD-1 blockade in classical Hodgkin lymphoma. Overall study context: On a schedule of every 2 weeks, patients received nivolumab 3 mg/kg intravenously.

Study results and limitations: As was reported, newly diagnosed patients showed lower baseline TCR diversity than healthy donors did. The authors excluded patients who started nivolumab under 1 year after ASCT.

Profiling relied on immunoSEQ multiplex PCR, and the TCRdb table lists in-frame clones only, not all of them. The table shows about 6,400 clones, with roughly 86% occurring only once. As to time point: cycle 4 day 1 (C4D1), after five to seven weeks of nivolumab. Brentuximab vedotin exposure varied among the patients, all of whom had relapsed after autologous stem cell transplantation. Researchers used magnetic negative selection to pull out pure CD4+ T cells from thawed PBMCs. The clonotype originates from a human donor with classical Hodgkin lymphoma. The chain is built from TRBV19 and TRBJ2-5, with 9 bases fitting TRBD2. Sequenced material: CD4+ T cells from blood, taken before the fourth cycle of nivolumab. The CDR3 nucleotides read TGTGCCAGTAGTATCCAAGCGGGGGGCCGAGGAGAGACCCAGTACTTC. It yields the protein CASSIQAGGRGETQYF.